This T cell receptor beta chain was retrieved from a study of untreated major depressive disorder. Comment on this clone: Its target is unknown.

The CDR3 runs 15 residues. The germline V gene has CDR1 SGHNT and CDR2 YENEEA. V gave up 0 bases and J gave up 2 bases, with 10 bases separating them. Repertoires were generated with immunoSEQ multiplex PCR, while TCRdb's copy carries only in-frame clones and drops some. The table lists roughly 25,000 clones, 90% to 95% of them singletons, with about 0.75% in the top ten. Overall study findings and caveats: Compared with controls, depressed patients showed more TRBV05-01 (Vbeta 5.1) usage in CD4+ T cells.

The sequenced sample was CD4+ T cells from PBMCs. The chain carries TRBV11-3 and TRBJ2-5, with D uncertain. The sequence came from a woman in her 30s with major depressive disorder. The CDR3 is CASSLDGPSQETQYF. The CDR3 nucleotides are TGTGCCAGCAGCTTAGATGGTCCAAGTCAAGAGACCCAGTACTTC.